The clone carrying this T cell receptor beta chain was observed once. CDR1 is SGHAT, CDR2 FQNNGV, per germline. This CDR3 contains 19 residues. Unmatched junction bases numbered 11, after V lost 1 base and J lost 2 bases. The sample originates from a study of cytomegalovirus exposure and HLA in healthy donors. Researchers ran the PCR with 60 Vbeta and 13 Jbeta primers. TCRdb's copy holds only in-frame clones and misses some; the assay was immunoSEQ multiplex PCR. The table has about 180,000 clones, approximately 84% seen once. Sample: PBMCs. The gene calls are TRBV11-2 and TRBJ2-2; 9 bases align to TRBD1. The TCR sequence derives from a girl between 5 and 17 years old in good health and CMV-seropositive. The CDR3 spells CASSLAPSGQGSNTGELFF. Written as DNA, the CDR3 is TGTGCCAGCAGCTTAGCTCCCTCGGGACAGGGAAGCAACACCGGGGAGCTGTTTTTT.